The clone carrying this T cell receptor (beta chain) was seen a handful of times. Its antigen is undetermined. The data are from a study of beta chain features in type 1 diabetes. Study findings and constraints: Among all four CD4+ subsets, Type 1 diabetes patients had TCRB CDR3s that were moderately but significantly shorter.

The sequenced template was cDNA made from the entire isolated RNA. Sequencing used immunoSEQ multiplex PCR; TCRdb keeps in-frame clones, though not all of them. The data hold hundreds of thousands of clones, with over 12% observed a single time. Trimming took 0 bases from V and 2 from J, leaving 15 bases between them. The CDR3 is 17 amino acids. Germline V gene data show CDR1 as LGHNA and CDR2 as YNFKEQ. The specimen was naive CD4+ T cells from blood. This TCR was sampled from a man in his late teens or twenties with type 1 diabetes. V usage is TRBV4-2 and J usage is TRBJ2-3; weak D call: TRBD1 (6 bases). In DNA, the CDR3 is TGTGCCAGCAGCCAAGACGCCGCGCAGGGGAACACAGATACGCAGTATTTT. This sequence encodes CASSQDAAQGNTDTQYF.